This is a list of T cell receptor beta chains from one sample in a study of T-cell memory formation after mild COVID-19. MiXCR, applied by TCRdb to the 5' RACE reads, yields one record per CDR3 protein. The sample comprises some 440,000 distinct CDR3 sequences, more than 20% of which are singletons, and 12% rests with the top ten. The source material was PBMCs or a T cell subset sorted from them (not recorded which). The receptors here all came from an adult woman who had mild COVID-19 (a few samples of this study predate the infection). Cell type and time point are not known. Both conserved end residues are part of each CDR3. Each record gives: V gene, J gene, CDR3 protein.

TRBV2	TRBJ1-5	CASSDINYGSYQPQHF
TRBV6-5	TRBJ2-7	CASSYASGQPTYEQYF
TRBV7-8	TRBJ2-7	CASSLNIGGYEQYF
TRBV7-9	TRBJ2-7	CASSRTGAHEQYF
TRBV6-1	TRBJ1-2	CASTGQGLFYGYTF
TRBV7-2	TRBJ2-2	CASSSRQELFF
TRBV11-2	TRBJ2-1	CASSLDPPTSGPYNEQFF
TRBV14	TRBJ1-2	CASSQVPDRRYTF
TRBV7-2	TRBJ2-1	CASSLAGGRVDEQFF
TRBV10-3	TRBJ2-6	CASGQGGSGANVLTF
TRBV5-4	TRBJ2-7	CASSWRGAHEQYF
TRBV5-6	TRBJ1-1	CASSLVTGTEAFF
TRBV20-1	TRBJ2-1	CSATTSGRKGGKYNEQFF
TRBV7-9	TRBJ2-2	CASSLALRLLDTGELFF
TRBV4-3	TRBJ2-4	CASSQDGTGGPKNIQYF
TRBV7-9	TRBJ2-7	CASSPGTGSYEQYF
TRBV6-4	TRBJ2-1	CASAALAGTYNEQFF
TRBV4-3	TRBJ1-2	CASSQGYTGVFYGYTF
TRBV7-6	TRBJ2-7	CASSNGGGLVQYF
TRBV7-9	TRBJ2-1	CASTGVTEGLAGGWRDEQFF
TRBV7-8	TRBJ2-2	CASSLGVSSGVYSTGELFF
TRBV21-1	TRBJ2-5	CASSRPLREQETQYF
TRBV7-8	TRBJ2-3	CASSLGPGLAASTDTQYF
TRBV27	TRBJ2-2	CASSTPGLAGRTGELFF
TRBV11-2	TRBJ2-3	CASSPLRGRPDTQYF
TRBV4-3	TRBJ2-1	CASSPEGLAINEQFF
TRBV12-3/TRBV12-4	TRBJ2-1	CASSPRTSGSSYNEQFF
TRBV5-6	TRBJ2-3	CASSSVGARGTDTQYF
TRBV18	TRBJ1-5	CASSVEAPNQPQHF
TRBV12-3/TRBV12-4	TRBJ2-4	CASSFSGNIQYF
TRBV5-1	TRBJ1-4	CASSLVFRRDEKLFF
TRBV6-2/TRBV6-3	TRBJ2-5	CASTPWQSYQETQYF
TRBV4-1	TRBJ2-2	CASSQSTKNTGELFF
TRBV24-1	TRBJ2-7	CATRTNSGHSYEQYF
TRBV6-6	TRBJ2-2	CASSSGGEQTGELFF
TRBV7-3	TRBJ1-1	CASSLTSGNTEAFF
TRBV27	TRBJ2-5	CASSLYVPVPGLARETQYF
TRBV6-5	TRBJ2-1	CASSYGAGGAYNEQFF
TRBV4-3	TRBJ2-3	CASSQGLIDTQYF
TRBV5-1	TRBJ2-1	CASSFIPSVYNEQFF
TRBV6-5	TRBJ2-1	CASSYGTSMFF
TRBV6-1	TRBJ2-7	CASYSSGQGARAYEQYF
TRBV30	TRBJ2-1	CAWSVEALAFF
TRBV4-3	TRBJ1-5	CASSQEKSGGNQPQHF
TRBV20-1	TRBJ1-1	CSARVGWVNTEAFF
TRBV4-2	TRBJ2-7	CASSRARQREASYEQYF
TRBV20-1	TRBJ2-3	CSARDWLAGGPVADTQYF
TRBV3-1	TRBJ1-1	CASSPLGTGGNTEAFF
TRBV5-1	TRBJ2-2	CASSLESGVVTGELFF
TRBV12-3/TRBV12-4	TRBJ2-3	CASSLIGIASTDTQYF
TRBV9	TRBJ2-3	CASSVSSRDTQYF
TRBV30	TRBJ1-2	CASPPRGNNYGYTF
TRBV6-5	TRBJ2-5	CASSYSNQYGETQYF
TRBV12-3/TRBV12-4	TRBJ1-5	CASSLEGGQPQHF
TRBV12-3/TRBV12-4	TRBJ2-7	CASSFTPGLVFYEQYF